This TCR beta chain was identified in a study of human T cells and chemical hapten exposure. As for the study in general: Across the whole study, which lasted around 25 weeks, patients were given diphenylcyclopropenone on the scalp once a week.

Concerning this clonotype itself: The target antigen is unknown.

TCRdb reanalysed the RACE reads using MiXCR and keeps one entry per CDR3 protein. The repertoire has roughly 120,000 distinct CDR3 sequences, roughly an eighth of them found once; the top ten carry about 0.9%. Germline V gene data show CDR1 as DFQATT and CDR2 as SNEGSKA (reference sequence). The CDR3 spans 13 residues. Trimming took off 4 bases at V and 3 bases at J, with 12 bases between the two ends. The time point: patch test 1, 2 weeks after DPC sensitization. Treatment here: therapeutic diphenylcyclopropenone sensitization with weekly scalp DPC. Points from the study as a whole: Sensitizing to DPC left TCRs with a frequency above 1 in 1000 unaltered. In comparison with controls, expanded TCRs gave rise to a significantly larger number of large CDR3 similarity clusters.

Sequenced here: whole blood, sampled in connection with sensitization to the hapten diphenylcyclopropenone (DPC). The sequence came from a man between 18 and 35 years old with alopecia areata. Some clones in this sample may be carry-over from other donors' samples. This chain uses TRBV20-1 with TRBJ1-1; a possible D gene is TRBD1 (6 bases). CDR3 coding DNA: TGCAGTGCTATAGGGGGGGCCGACACTGAAGCTTTCTTT. Its protein is CSAIGGADTEAFF.